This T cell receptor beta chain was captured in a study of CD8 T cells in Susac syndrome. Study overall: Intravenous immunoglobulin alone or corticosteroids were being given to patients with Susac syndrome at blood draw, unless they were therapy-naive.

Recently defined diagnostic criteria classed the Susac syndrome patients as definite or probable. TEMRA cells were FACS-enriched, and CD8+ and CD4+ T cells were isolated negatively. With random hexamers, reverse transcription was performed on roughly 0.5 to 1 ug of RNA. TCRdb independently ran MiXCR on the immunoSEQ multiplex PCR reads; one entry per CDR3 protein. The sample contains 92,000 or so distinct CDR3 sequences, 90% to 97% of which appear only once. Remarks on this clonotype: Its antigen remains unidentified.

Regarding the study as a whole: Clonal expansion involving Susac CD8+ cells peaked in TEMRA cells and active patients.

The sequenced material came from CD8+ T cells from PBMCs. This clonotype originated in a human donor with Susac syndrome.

CDR3 sequence reads: CASSQFSGDNQPQHF. CDR3 nucleotides: TGCGCCAGCAGCCAATTTTCGGGGGACAATCAGCCCCAGCATTTT. V and J are TRBV4-1 and TRBJ1-5; tentative D call: TRBD1 (5 bases). Trimming shortened V by 2 bases and J by 3 bases, and 11 bases separated the two germline ends. The germline CDR1 and CDR2 sequences are MGHRA and YSYEKL. This CDR3 comprises 15 residues.